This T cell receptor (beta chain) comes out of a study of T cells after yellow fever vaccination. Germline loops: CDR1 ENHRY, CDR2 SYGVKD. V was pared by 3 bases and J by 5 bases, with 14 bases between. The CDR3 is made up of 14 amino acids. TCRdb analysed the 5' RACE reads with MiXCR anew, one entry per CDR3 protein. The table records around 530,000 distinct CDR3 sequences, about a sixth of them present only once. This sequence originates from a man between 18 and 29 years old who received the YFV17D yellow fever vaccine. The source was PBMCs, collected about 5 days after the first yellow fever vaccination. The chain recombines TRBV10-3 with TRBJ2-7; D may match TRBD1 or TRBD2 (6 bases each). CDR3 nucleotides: TGTGCCATCAGTGATCCGGGGGCATCTGACGAGCAGTACTTC. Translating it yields CAISDPGASDEQYF.